This T cell receptor beta chain came from a study of T cell responses to AZD1222 COVID-19 vaccine. Trimming left V 4 bases short and J 4 bases short, with 13 bases between. This CDR3 comprises 13 residues. Germline V gene data show CDR1 as SQVTM and CDR2 as ANQGSEA. The data were produced by immunoSEQ multiplex PCR, yet TCRdb's version contains in-frame clones alone and is incomplete. Here the sample spans roughly 170,000 clones, just under 95% being singletons. J is TRBJ1-2 and V is TRBV29-1; no definite D call. The material was peripheral blood, obtained on day 0 of AZD1222 vaccination. This TCR came from an adult in good health. This CDR3 is CSVVPGVGYGYTF. CDR3 DNA sequence: TGCAGCGTTGTACCAGGTGTGGGCTATGGCTACACCTTC. The whole variable domain, remainder taken from reference TRBV29-1 and TRBJ1-2, is SAVISQKPSRDICQRGTSLTIQCQVDSQVTMMFWYRQQPGQSLTLIATANQGSEATYESGFVIDKFPISRPNLTFSTLTVSNMSPEDSSIYLCSVVPGVGYGYTFGSGTRLTVV.